This TCR beta chain originates from a study of T cell repertoires in cytomegalovirus infection. Study-wide background: It can be stated that public TCR beta signatures indicated CMV infection as well as a matching HLA type. Study-wide results and limits: Dominating the ex vivo response were HLA-C-restricted CMV-specific TCR beta clonotypes. Of the TCR beta families, the public ones yielded a cumulative frequency that identified carriers of CMV plus the relevant HLA.

There are many counts of this clonotype. The antigen remains unidentified. TCRdb fed the reads into MiXCR, producing one record per CDR3 protein. The sample includes around 350,000 distinct CDR3 sequences, approximately 18% seen only once; the top ten take roughly 8.7%. This TCR was recovered from a human donor in good health (CMV status not recorded). Some clones in this sample may be carry-over from other donors' samples. Sequencing was carried out using PBMCs.

CDR3: CASTPTRETQYF. DNA of the CDR3: TGTGCCAGCACCCCTACCAGAGAGACCCAGTACTTC. This chain links TRBV7-8 with TRBJ2-5; D gene ambiguous. The CDR3 consists of 12 residues. CDR1 is SGHVS, CDR2 FQNEAQ, per germline. Trimming removed 7 bases from V and 4 bases from J, with 10 bases in between.